These 32 T cell receptor beta chains were all obtained from the same sample, sequenced in a study of vaccination and CD4 T cells after COVID-19. Regarding treatment: roughly 10-day PBMC culture with coronavirus spike peptide pools or control peptides (ViraFEST assay). At the Johns Hopkins FTIC core, DNA taken from cultured CD4+ T cells was sequenced by way of the Oncomine TCR Beta short-read assay. TCRdb re-called the PCR reads through MiXCR, storing one row per CDR3 protein. The table includes over 10,000 distinct CDR3 sequences, approximately 56% detected once. The antigens of these receptors remain unknown. The sample taken for sequencing was CD4+ T cells from blood, cultured in vitro. The receptors shown here come from a human donor who had recovered from COVID-19.

The chain links TRBV6-2 or TRBV6-3 to TRBJ2-2; D possibly corresponds to TRBD2 (5 bases). Germline CDR1 is MNHEY and CDR2 is SVGEGT. Trimming took 5 bases from V and 8 from J, leaving 18 bases between them. The CDR3 extends over 15 amino acids. CDR3 region: CASSRPGNTGGELFF. The CDR3 DNA reads as TGTGCCAGCAGTCGCCCGGGCAACACGGGGGGGGAGCTGTTTTTT.

This chain joins TRBV6-5 and TRBJ2-1; 9 bases align to TRBD1. Germline assignment: CDR1 MNHEY and CDR2 SVGAGI. The CDR3 totals 15 residues. J lost 7 bases, V lost 3 bases, and 7 bases had no gene match. The CDR3 DNA follows: TGTGCCAGCAGTTATTTTGGGACAGGGAAGAATGAGCAGTTCTTC. As protein: CASSYFGTGKNEQFF.

This sequence joins TRBV20-1 and TRBJ2-1; 12 bases fit TRBD2. Per germline, CDR1 DFQATT and CDR2 SNEGSKA (reference sequence). Losses at the gene ends were 4 bases for V and 1 base for J; bases not matched to a gene: 11. The CDR3 extends over 18 amino acids. CDR3 amino acids: CSATLTSGRMISYNEQFF. CDR3 coding DNA: TGCAGTGCTACCCTGACTAGCGGGAGAATGATTTCCTACAATGAGCAGTTCTTC.

The DNA for the CDR3 is TGTGCCAGCAGCCAGGACAGTAACTATGGCTACACCTTC. The encoded protein is CASSQDSNYGYTF. This chain joins TRBV7-6 and TRBJ1-2; the D gene is possibly TRBD1 (6 bases). The V and J ends lost 5 bases and 1 base respectively, with 8 bases between them. CDR3 size: 13 residues. Germline values: CDR1 SGHVS, CDR2 FNYEAQ.

This chain joins TRBV5-1 and TRBJ2-3; D is undetermined. The CDR3 consists of 15 residues. Trimming removed 4 bases from V and 3 bases from J, with 15 bases in between. Germline CDR1 SGHRS, CDR2 YFSETQ. The CDR3 sequence is CASSPGPKGTDTQYF. The CDR3, as DNA: TGCGCCAGCAGCCCAGGCCCAAAGGGTACAGATACGCAGTATTTT.

This clonotype was found once. This chain uses TRBV28 with TRBJ1-2; D is undetermined. Deletions cut 2 bases from V and 2 bases from J, with 9 bases between. This CDR3 has 14 residues. Germline V gives CDR1 MDHEN, CDR2 SYDVKM. The CDR3 sequence: CASSLGQANYGYTF. CDR3 sequence (DNA): TGTGCCAGCAGTTTAGGCCAGGCCAACTATGGCTACACCTTC.

This clonotype was seen only once. The chain uses TRBV6-1 and TRBJ1-6; D is possibly TRBD1 (6 bases). V dropped 7 bases and J dropped 6 bases, with 16 bases sitting between them. The CDR3 loop spans 15 amino acids. Germline V gene lookup returns CDR1 MNHNS and CDR2 SASEGT. The CDR3 region is CASKARPGANSPLHF. CDR3 nucleotide sequence: TGTGCCAGCAAGGCTAGGCCAGGGGCTAATTCACCCCTCCACTTT.

V gene TRBV27 combines with J gene TRBJ1-5, with D uncertain. The CDR3 extends over 15 amino acids. V lost 3 bases, J lost 5 bases, and 14 bases lay in between. Per the germline V gene, CDR1 is MNHEY and CDR2 is SMNVEV (reference sequence). CDR3 loop: CASSLDPRADQPQHF. The CDR3 DNA reads as TGTGCCAGCAGTTTGGATCCCCGGGCTGATCAGCCCCAGCATTTT.

V and J are TRBV5-6 and TRBJ1-5; no firm D call. V lost 0 bases, J lost 4 bases, and 11 bases lay in between. Germline CDR1 SGHDT, CDR2 YYEEEE. This CDR3 is built from 15 residues. The DNA of the CDR3 is TGTGCCAGCAGCTTGGGCACAGAACCTAATCAGCCCCAGCATTTT. Translation gives CASSLGTEPNQPQHF.

This chain uses TRBV30 with TRBJ2-3; D call uncertain. The germline CDR1 and CDR2 sequences are GTSNPN and SVGIG (reference sequence). Trimming left V 3 bases short and J 3 bases short, with 10 bases between. The CDR3 runs 13 residues. The CDR3 sequence is CAWRRRITDTQYF. The CDR3 coding sequence is TGTGCCTGGAGAAGGAGAATTACAGATACGCAGTATTTT.

Note on this clonotype: Germline and junction disagree at one end, which may indicate a read error. V and J are TRBV5-1 and TRBJ2-3, with D perhaps TRBD2 (5 bases). This CDR3 is built from 14 residues. Per germline, CDR1 SGHRS and CDR2 YFSETQ. The DNA of the CDR3 is TGCGCCAGCAGCTTGGAGGCTAGCAGAGATACGCAGTATTTT. Encoded protein: CASSLEASRDTQYF.

The rearrangement joins TRBV27 to TRBJ2-3, with 9 bases lining up with TRBD2. J was trimmed by 4 bases and V by 6 bases; bases with no gene match: 14. The germline V gene encodes CDR1 MNHEY and CDR2 SMNVEV (reference sequence). The CDR3 totals 17 residues. The CDR3 sequence: CASRMGLAGVFPDTQYF. Here the CDR3 DNA reads TGTGCCAGCAGGATGGGGTTAGCGGGAGTATTTCCAGATACGCAGTATTTT.

The chain is built from TRBV12-3 or TRBV12-4 and TRBJ1-1, with D possibly being TRBD1 (6 bases). This CDR3 contains 13 residues. Trimming cost V 3 bases and J 7 bases, with 12 bases left between them. CDR3 sequence: CASSLAGVDEAFF. The DNA for the CDR3 is TGTGCCAGCAGTTTGGCAGGGGTCGATGAAGCTTTCTTT.

In this sample, this clonotype turned up a few times. The chain joins TRBV4-1 to TRBJ1-3, with 7 bases identical to TRBD1. Germline lookup yields CDR1 MGHRA and CDR2 YSYEKL. The CDR3 contains 16 residues. Unmatched junction bases numbered 7, after V lost 1 base and J lost 4 bases. The DNA for the CDR3 is TGCGCCAGCAGCCAAGTTCCCACAGGGGTCGGAAACACCATATATTTT. Protein: CASSQVPTGVGNTIYF.

With respect to this clonotype: A much larger clone differs from this one at a single base, so this may be a read error. The final CDR3 position lacks the conserved phenylalanine or tryptophan, pointing to a likely read error. The chain carries TRBV7-3 and TRBJ2-5; the D gene is possibly TRBD2 (6 bases). This CDR3 is 13 amino acids long. CDR1 is SGHTA, CDR2 FQGTGA, per germline. V was clipped by 1 base and J by 4 bases, with 7 bases between them. In DNA, the CDR3 is TGTGCCAGCAGCTTAAGGGGAGGAGAGACCCAGTACTAC. Translating gives CASSLRGGETQYY.

This rearrangement joins TRBV20-1 to TRBJ1-6; no clear D. Looked up from germline, CDR1 is DFQATT and CDR2 is SNEGSKA (reference sequence). Trimming left V 3 bases short and J 4 bases short, with 7 bases between. The CDR3 runs to 13 residues. The CDR3 here is CSASPAYNSPLHF. DNA for the CDR3: TGCAGTGCTAGTCCAGCATATAATTCACCCCTCCACTTT.

J is TRBJ1-5 and V is TRBV6-5, with D perhaps matching TRBD1 (6 bases). Trimming pared 4 bases from V and 0 bases from J, leaving 13 bases between. Germline V lookup: CDR1 MNHEY, CDR2 SVGAGI. The CDR3 extends over 16 amino acids. CDR3 amino acids: CASSSAGAPSNQPQHF. Written as DNA, the CDR3 is TGTGCCAGCAGTTCCGCGGGGGCCCCTAGCAATCAGCCCCAGCATTTT.

The rearrangement links TRBV7-9 to TRBJ2-5, with D perhaps TRBD2 (5 bases). Germline V gives CDR1 SEHNR, CDR2 FQNEAQ (reference sequence). This CDR3 is built from 13 residues. V lost 3 bases and J lost 5, with 10 bases in between. Here the CDR3 DNA reads TGTGCCAGCAGCTTGGCAGGCGGGGAGACCCAGTACTTC. Residues: CASSLAGGETQYF.

The chain uses TRBV24-1 and TRBJ1-2; possible D gene TRBD1, 6 bases. Germline CDR1 reads KGHDR; CDR2 reads SFDVKD. This CDR3 contains 13 residues. Trimming removed 5 bases from V and 8 bases from J, with 14 bases in between. Here the CDR3 reads CATSASGGRGYTF. As DNA, the CDR3 is TGTGCCACCAGTGCTTCGGGGGGCCGGGGCTACACCTTC.

This chain connects TRBV6-2 or TRBV6-3 to TRBJ2-2; D uncertain. Deletions cut 0 bases from V and 3 bases from J, with 5 bases between. The CDR3 sequence is 14 residues long. Germline V CDR1 and CDR2: MNHEY, SVGEGT. CDR3 in amino acids: CASSYSQDTGELFF. CDR3 bases: TGTGCCAGCAGTTACTCCCAGGACACCGGGGAGCTGTTTTTT.

V is TRBV11-2 and J is TRBJ2-5; 8 bases align to TRBD2. J lost 4 bases, V lost 5 bases, and 9 bases had no gene match. This CDR3 region has 15 residues. CDR1 is SGHAT, CDR2 FQNNGV, per germline. The CDR3 bases are TGTGCCAGCAGCCCCGGCGGGACTAGAACAGAGACCCAGTACTTC. Its protein product is CASSPGGTRTETQYF.

This clonotype was counted only a few times. V gene TRBV6-1 combines with J gene TRBJ1-1, with D maybe TRBD1 (6 bases). Germline loops: CDR1 MNHNS, CDR2 SASEGT. Trimming pared 8 bases from V and 4 bases from J, leaving 14 bases between. The CDR3 totals 13 residues. The CDR3 is CASQSTQGTEAFF. CDR3 nucleotide sequence: TGTGCCAGCCAGTCGACACAGGGCACTGAAGCTTTCTTT.

The V and J genes are TRBV12-3 or TRBV12-4 and TRBJ1-1, with TRBD1 identical over 12 bases. V was clipped by 7 bases and J by 6 bases; unmatched bases: 6. The length of the CDR3 is 14 residues. The CDR3 loop reads CASTTGTGGSEAFF. Here the CDR3 DNA reads TGTGCCAGCACGACCGGGACAGGGGGCTCTGAAGCTTTCTTT.

The chain combines TRBV6-1 with TRBJ1-5; TRBD1 matches at 10 bases. V dropped 6 bases and J dropped 6; count of bases not matched to a gene: 5. The CDR3 consists of 14 residues. Per germline, CDR1 MNHNS and CDR2 SASEGT. CDR3 nucleotide sequence: TGTGCCAGCAGGACAGGGGGCGAGAGTCAGCCCCAGCATTTT. Protein product: CASRTGGESQPQHF.

The J gene is TRBJ2-3, the V gene TRBV6-1, with 7 bases lining up with TRBD1. In germline, CDR1 is MNHNS, CDR2 SASEGT. V was pared by 7 bases and J by 1 base, with 5 bases of the junction left unmatched. The CDR3 has 14 residues. The CDR3 region is CASTDRARTDTQYF. The CDR3 DNA reads as TGTGCCAGCACCGACAGGGCCCGCACAGATACGCAGTATTTT.

The rearrangement uses TRBV19 and TRBJ1-5, with no clear D. V lost 8 bases and J 5 bases, leaving 10 bases between the germline ends. Germline CDR1 LNHDA, CDR2 SQIVND (reference sequence). The CDR3 has 12 residues. The CDR3 loop is CASRTRDQPQHF. For the CDR3, the DNA is TGTGCCAGTCGAACGAGGGATCAGCCCCAGCATTTT.

In this sample, this clonotype turned up a few times. This chain uses TRBV2 with TRBJ1-1, with 7 bases fitting TRBD1. Trimming cost V 6 bases and J 1 base; bases outside gene matches: 8. CDR3 size: 15 residues. From germline, CDR1 is SNHLY and CDR2 FYNNEI. The CDR3, as DNA: TGTGCCAGCAGGACTAAGGGGGCACAGAACACTGAAGCTTTCTTT. Amino acid sequence: CASRTKGAQNTEAFF.

The genes are TRBV27 and TRBJ1-5, with unresolved D. Trimming removed 6 bases from V and 1 base from J, with 13 bases in between. Germline lookup yields CDR1 MNHEY and CDR2 SMNVEV (reference sequence). The CDR3 runs to 15 residues. The CDR3: CASSPRSPSNQPQHF. The CDR3, as DNA: TGTGCCAGCAGCCCCAGATCCCCCAGCAATCAGCCCCAGCATTTT.

This clonotype turned up a few times. The CDR3, as DNA: TGTGCCAGCAGCTTCGCGGCCGGGGAGCTGTTTTTT. Translating gives CASSFAAGELFF. The chain uses TRBV5-6 and TRBJ2-2; D gene unclear. This CDR3 contains 12 residues. The germline CDR1 and CDR2 sequences are SGHDT and YYEEEE. Trimming cost V 2 bases and J 6 bases, with 5 bases left between them.

The chain carries TRBV7-7 and TRBJ2-5, with 7 bases aligning to TRBD1. This CDR3 contains 16 residues. The trim removed 5 bases at V and 2 bases at J, leaving 11 bases unmatched. The V gene's germline CDR1 is SSHAT and CDR2 FNYEAQ (reference sequence). CDR3 residues: CASSPSLGQTQETQYF. In DNA, the CDR3 is TGTGCCAGCAGCCCCAGCCTGGGACAGACACAAGAGACCCAGTACTTC.

There are a few counts of this clonotype. CDR3 in DNA: TGCAGTGCTAGCAGGCAGGGCAATGAGCAGTTCTTC. Its protein product is CSASRQGNEQFF. This chain uses TRBV20-1 with TRBJ2-1; D is possibly TRBD1 (5 bases). CDR3 length: 12 amino acids. CDR1 and CDR2 (germline): DFQATT, SNEGSKA (reference sequence). V lost 3 bases to trimming and J lost 6 bases, with 9 bases between them.

V is TRBV7-9 and J is TRBJ1-2; D may be TRBD1 (6 bases). CDR1 SEHNR and CDR2 FQNEAQ come from the germline V gene (reference sequence). V was pared by 5 bases and J by 8 bases, with 12 bases between. This CDR3 region has 12 residues. The CDR3 sequence: CASSTQGLGYTF. In nucleotides, the CDR3 is TGTGCCAGCAGCACACAGGGTTTAGGCTACACCTTC.